Listed below are T cell receptor beta chains from one sample, sequenced in a study of blood T cell repertoires in COVID-19. Sequencing used immunoSEQ multiplex PCR; TCRdb keeps in-frame clones, though not all of them. Of 270,000 or so clones listed, 82% were seen once; the top ten hold under 3.5%. The sample taken for sequencing was peripheral blood. The source is a woman between 18 and 29 years old with acute or convalescent COVID-19. CDR3s include the opening cysteine and the closing phenylalanine or tryptophan. Fields, in order: J gene, V gene, D gene, clone size, CDR3 DNA, CDR3 protein. The D gene is left open where the match is weak. Clone size is given for some rows only: seen once, a few or many times, or a class if the clone is expanded.

TRBJ1-1 TRBV5-1 TRBD1 NA TGCGCCAGCAGCATCGGGACAGTCAACACTGAAGCTTTCTTT CASSIGTVNTEAFF
TRBJ2-3 TRBV18 NA NA TGTGCCAGCTCACCCGGACAGTTTACTAGCACAGATACGCAGTATTTT CASSPGQFTSTDTQYF
TRBJ2-7 TRBV30 TRBD1 NA TGTGCCTGGAGGGGGGACAGGGGGGCCTACGAGCAGTACTTC CAWRGDRGAYEQYF
TRBJ2-7 TRBV9 NA NA TGTGCCAGCAGCCCTTCGGACAGCTACGAGCAGTACTTC CASSPSDSYEQYF
TRBJ1-2 TRBV12-3/TRBV12-4 NA NA TGTGCCAGCAGTTTGTTCGGGTCGGGCTACACCTTC CASSLFGSGYTF
TRBJ1-2 TRBV5-1 NA NA TGCGCCAGCAGCTTAAAAGGGGATAGCTATGGCTACACCTTC CASSLKGDSYGYTF
TRBJ2-1 TRBV3-1/TRBV3-2 TRBD2 few TGTGCCAGCAGCCAAGTTAATCTTCTAGCGGGAGGGTCCTCCTACAATGAGCAGTTCTTC CASSQVNLLAGGSSYNEQFF
TRBJ2-7 TRBV28 NA NA TGTGCCAGCAGTATTTCCCTTCGCGAGCAGTACTTC CASSISLREQYF
TRBJ2-7 TRBV5-1 TRBD1 NA TGCGCCAGCAGCTTGGGTGCCGGGACAGGGATGGGCGAGCAGTACTTC CASSLGAGTGMGEQYF
TRBJ2-7 TRBV27 TRBD1 NA TGTGCCACCCGGGATGGGGACAGGGGGCACGAGCAGTACTTC CATRDGDRGHEQYF